Following are 3 T cell receptor beta chains from one sample sequenced in a study of PD-1 blockade in classical Hodgkin lymphoma. The time point denotes: cycle 4 day 1 (C4D1), after less than seven weeks of nivolumab. Brentuximab vedotin exposure varied, and every patient relapsed after autologous stem cell transplantation. Profiled with immunoSEQ multiplex PCR; TCRdb holds only in-frame clones, not every one. The table includes tens of thousands of clones, roughly 78% detected once. Source: peripheral blood mononuclear cells (PBMCs), taken before the fourth cycle of nivolumab. These receptors originate from a human donor with classical Hodgkin lymphoma.

This chain uses TRBV2 with TRBJ1-4; D remains unclear. V lost 3 bases and J lost 8, with 13 bases in between. Looked up from germline, CDR1 is SNHLY and CDR2 is FYNNEI. The CDR3 runs 14 residues. Here the CDR3 reads CASSELGPREKLFF. The CDR3 bases are TGTGCCAGCAGTGAGTTGGGCCCTCGGGAAAAACTGTTTTTT.

V and J are TRBV6-5 and TRBJ1-1; D call uncertain. The ends were cut back, 6 bases at V and 0 bases at J, with 8 bases in the middle. This CDR3 has 13 residues. CDR1 is MNHEY, CDR2 SVGAGI, per germline. In nucleotides, the CDR3 is TGTGCCAGCAGAGAAACAGTGAACACTGAAGCTTTCTTT. This gives the protein CASRETVNTEAFF.

This clone appeared a few times. The rearrangement joins TRBV10-2 to TRBJ1-5, with a tentative D call TRBD1 (5 bases). The V end lost 7 bases, the J end lost 5 bases, and 12 bases lay between the germline ends. CDR1 WSHSY and CDR2 SAAADI come from the germline V gene. This CDR3 contains 13 residues. CDR3 loop: CASTQGVYQPQHF. The CDR3 nucleotides are TGCGCCAGCACGCAGGGCGTTTATCAGCCCCAGCATTTT.